These 19 T cell receptor beta chains were all obtained from the same sample, sequenced in a study of long-term antiretroviral therapy in people with HIV. Survey-level immunoSEQ v3.0 assays were run. Here immunoSEQ multiplex PCR was the method, and the copy in TCRdb shows in-frame clones only, minus some. In the table there are tens of thousands of clones, more than 70% of which are singletons. The sequencing here drew on unsorted PBMCs, taken 3.1 years after starting antiretroviral therapy. The receptor source for this set is a woman aged 45-65 years with HIV.

The rearrangement uses TRBV10-3 and TRBJ2-5; maybe TRBD2 (7 bases). The V gene lost 6 bases and the J gene lost 3 bases, with 11 bases spanning the gap. The CDR3 has 13 residues. The germline V gene has CDR1 ENHRY and CDR2 SYGVKD. CDR3 sequence (DNA): TGTGCCATCAGAGGGGGGGTAGAAGAGACCCAGTACTTC. It encodes CAIRGGVEETQYF.

The chain carries TRBV27 and TRBJ2-7; no clear D. The CDR3 contains 14 residues. The V and J ends lost 5 bases and 3 bases respectively, with 14 bases between them. Germline values: CDR1 MNHEY, CDR2 SMNVEV (reference sequence). Here the CDR3 DNA reads TGTGCCAGCAGTCCTTCGGCTTTTGGCTACGAGCAGTACTTC. This sequence encodes CASSPSAFGYEQYF.

This clone was seen only a few times. The chain combines TRBV27 with TRBJ2-5, with 7 positions matching TRBD2. The germline gives CDR1 MNHEY, CDR2 SMNVEV (reference sequence). The CDR3 spans 16 residues. J was trimmed by 4 bases and V by 6 bases; bases with no gene match: 14. CDR3 amino acids: CASRRLEAGVSETQYF. The CDR3 bases are TGTGCCAGCAGACGTCTGGAGGCGGGGGTTTCAGAGACCCAGTACTTC.

This clone has a single count. The chain uses TRBV4-1 and TRBJ1-2, with 9 bases aligning to TRBD1. The germline gives CDR1 MGHRA, CDR2 YSYEKL. V was pared by 1 base and J by 2 bases, with 5 bases of the junction left unmatched. This CDR3 is 16 amino acids long. In DNA, the CDR3 is TGCGCCAGCAGCCAAGCGAAGGGGACAGGGAACTATGGCTACACCTTC. As protein: CASSQAKGTGNYGYTF.

This clone showed up just once. CDR3 sequence reads: CSVGWKAPGTEAFF. CDR3 in DNA: TGCAGCGTTGGCTGGAAGGCGCCGGGCACTGAAGCTTTCTTT. The chain uses TRBV29-1 and TRBJ1-1; D is ambiguous. The CDR3 consists of 14 residues. V was pared by 4 bases and J by 4 bases, with 16 bases between. Germline CDR1 is SQVTM and CDR2 is ANQGSEA.

In its sample, this clone was seen once. The chain combines TRBV7-6 with TRBJ2-1; D perhaps matches TRBD2 (6 bases). The CDR3 contains 13 residues. The germline V gene encodes CDR1 SGHVS and CDR2 FNYEAQ. V was trimmed by 6 bases and J by 7 bases, leaving 13 bases between them. CDR3 in amino acids: CASSSASVNEQFF. DNA of the CDR3: TGTGCCAGCAGTTCTGCTAGCGTTAATGAGCAGTTCTTC.

CDR3 coding DNA: TGCGCCAGCAGCTTGGAGGGGGACCTCACAGATACGCAGTATTTT. It yields the protein CASSLEGDLTDTQYF. V usage is TRBV5-1 and J usage is TRBJ2-3, with D possibly matching TRBD1 (6 bases). In germline, CDR1 is SGHRS, CDR2 YFSETQ. Trimming shortened V by 0 bases and J by 2 bases, and 10 bases separated the two germline ends. CDR3 length: 15 amino acids.

This clone has more than one count but fewer than ten. This chain joins TRBV6-4 and TRBJ1-6; D ambiguous. The CDR3 length is 13 residues. Trimming removed 5 bases at V and 7 bases at J, with 9 bases between. CDR1 and CDR2 (germline): MRHNA, SNTAGT. The CDR3 nucleotides are TGTGCCAGCAGTAGTCTTCTCAATTCACCCCTCCACTTT. It translates to CASSSLLNSPLHF.

The chain combines TRBV5-1 with TRBJ2-3, with 7 bases lining up with TRBD1. J lost 4 bases, V lost 2 bases, and 4 bases had no gene match. CDR1 is SGHRS, CDR2 YFSETQ, per germline. This CDR3 comprises 14 residues. The CDR3 reads CASSLRQGADTQYF. In DNA, the CDR3 is TGCGCCAGCAGCTTAAGGCAGGGGGCAGATACGCAGTATTTT.

This chain uses TRBV30 with TRBJ2-7; possibly TRBD1 for D (5 bases). Trimming removed 4 bases at V and 3 bases at J, with 7 bases between. Germline V CDR1 and CDR2: GTSNPN, SVGIG (reference sequence). This CDR3 spans 11 amino acids. This CDR3 reads CAWITGYEQYF. In DNA form, the CDR3 reads TGTGCCTGGATTACAGGCTACGAGCAGTACTTC.

This rearrangement joins TRBV14 to TRBJ1-2; 7 bases agree with TRBD1. Germline V gene data show CDR1 as SGHDN and CDR2 as FVKESK. This CDR3 comprises 14 residues. The J segment lost 7 bases and the V segment lost 1 base, leaving 6 bases of the junction unmatched. CDR3 region: CASSQVTAGGGYTF. The CDR3 DNA reads TGTGCCAGCAGCCAAGTTACGGCAGGGGGTGGCTACACCTTC.

In its sample, this clone was seen once. The CDR3 DNA is TGTGCCAGTAGTATTCGCTCTGGGGCCAACGTCCTGACTTTC. It translates to CASSIRSGANVLTF. V usage is TRBV19 and J usage is TRBJ2-6; D gene unclear. Trimming took off 3 bases at V and 0 bases at J, with 3 bases between the two ends. There are 14 residues in the CDR3. CDR1 and CDR2 (germline): LNHDA, SQIVND (reference sequence).

This clone counts as medium-sized. The chain uses TRBV30 and TRBJ2-7; D remains unclear. CDR3 length: 12 amino acids. Between the trimmed V and J ends, which lost 3 bases and 6 bases, there was a span of 12 bases. Germline assignment: CDR1 GTSNPN and CDR2 SVGIG (reference sequence). CDR3 sequence (DNA): TGTGCCTGGAGCGGCGAACGGGCCGAGCAGTACTTC. Translated: CAWSGERAEQYF.

The chain links TRBV7-9 to TRBJ2-2; D is perhaps TRBD1 (6 bases). Trimming pared 6 bases from V and 2 bases from J, leaving 16 bases between. This CDR3 comprises 16 residues. Germline V CDR1 and CDR2: SEHNR, FQNEAQ (reference sequence). The CDR3 loop reads CASRPPGHTNTGELFF. In DNA, the CDR3 is TGTGCCAGCAGGCCACCGGGACACACTAACACCGGGGAGCTGTTTTTT.

The rearrangement uses TRBV13 and TRBJ1-4, with 11 positions matching TRBD1. J gave up 8 bases and V 4 bases, and 18 bases lay outside the gene matches. CDR3 length: 19 amino acids. Germline CDR1 reads PRHDT; CDR2 reads FYEKMQ (reference sequence). The CDR3 DNA is TGTGCCAGCAGCTCTAGAAGCCGGGACAGGGGGGATTCAGGGGAAAAACTGTTTTTT. Translating gives CASSSRSRDRGDSGEKLFF. The full variable domain, in which reference TRBV13 and TRBJ1-4 provide the parts outside the CDR3, is AAGVIQSPRHLIKEKRETATLKCYPIPRHDTVYWYQQGPGQDPQFLISFYEKMQSDKGSIPDRFSAQQFSDYHSELNMSSLELGDSALYFCASSSRSRDRGDSGEKLFFGSGTQLSVL.

The chain joins TRBV30 to TRBJ1-2; D unresolved. V was cut by 2 bases and J by 8 bases, with 15 bases left in between. Germline V gene sequence: CDR1 GTSNPN, CDR2 SVGIG (reference sequence). This CDR3 is 13 amino acids long. CDR3 in DNA: TGTGCCTGGAGTCGGCCCCCCCTTGGAGGCTACACCTTC. This sequence encodes CAWSRPPLGGYTF.

The CDR3 bases are TGTGCCTGGAGCGGGGACCGTTCGGTCACCGGGGAGCTGTTTTTT. It specifies CAWSGDRSVTGELFF. The J gene is TRBJ2-2, the V gene TRBV30, with D perhaps assigned TRBD1 or TRBD2 (5 bases each). The V end lost 3 bases, the J end lost 4 bases, and 15 bases lay between the germline ends. Per germline, CDR1 GTSNPN and CDR2 SVGIG (reference sequence). The CDR3 is made up of 15 amino acids.

This sequence joins TRBV2 and TRBJ2-7, with D tentatively TRBD1 or TRBD2 (5 bases each). The CDR3 has 15 residues. Germline CDR1 SNHLY, CDR2 FYNNEI. Trimming shortened V by 3 bases and J by 1 base, and 13 bases separated the two germline ends. The CDR3 here is CASSERGGGSYEQYF. The DNA for the CDR3 is TGTGCCAGCAGTGAGAGGGGTGGGGGTTCCTACGAGCAGTACTTC.

J is TRBJ1-2 and V is TRBV5-4, with TRBD1 as a possible D gene (6 bases). Trimming cost V 0 bases and J 2 bases, with 8 bases left between them. The length of the CDR3 is 14 residues. Germline loops: CDR1 SGHNT, CDR2 YYREEE (reference sequence). The CDR3 loop reads CASSLDQGNYGYTF. CDR3 in DNA: TGTGCCAGCAGCTTGGATCAGGGGAACTATGGCTACACCTTC. Drawing the rest from reference TRBV5-4 and TRBJ1-2, the complete variable domain is ETGVTQSPTHLIKTRGQQVTLRCSSQSGHNTVSWYQQALGQGPQFIFQYYREEENGRGNFPPRFSGLQFPNYSSELNVNALELDDSALYLCASSLDQGNYGYTFGSGTRLTVV.